Presented here are 5 T cell receptor beta chains from one specimen sequenced in a study of blood T cell repertoires in COVID-19. Sequenced by immunoSEQ multiplex PCR; TCRdb stores in-frame clones only, minus some. The repertoire holds 200,000 to 250,000 clones, with roughly 89% as singletons. The sample consisted of PBMCs or T cells enriched from blood (not recorded which). The source of these receptors is a woman aged 25 to 39 with acute COVID-19.

The rearrangement uses TRBV9 and TRBJ1-2, with 8 bases aligning to TRBD1. Germline lookup yields CDR1 SGDLS and CDR2 YYNGEE. V shed 0 bases and J 3 bases; nucleotides not matched to a gene: 10. The CDR3 spans 17 residues. DNA of the CDR3: TGTGCCAGCAGCGTAGCCGGGCAGGGGGCTGGTGACTATGGCTACACCTTC. Translating gives CASSVAGQGAGDYGYTF. The whole variable domain, filled in from reference TRBV9 and TRBJ1-2, reads DSGVTQTPKHLITATGQRVTLRCSPRSGDLSVYWYQQSLDQGLQFLIQYYNGEERAKGNILERFSAQQFPDLHSELNLSSLELGDSALYFCASSVAGQGAGDYGYTFGSGTRLTVV.

This clone was seen only once. In nucleotides, the CDR3 is TGTGCCAGCTCACCAAGTAGAAGCACAGATACGCAGTATTTT. It yields the protein CASSPSRSTDTQYF. The chain combines TRBV18 with TRBJ2-3; D is undetermined. The germline V gene encodes CDR1 KGHSH and CDR2 LQKENI. Trimming took off 2 bases at V and 0 bases at J, with 6 bases between the two ends. This CDR3 has 14 residues.

The chain couples TRBV6-4 to TRBJ1-2; D ambiguous. The CDR3 extends over 14 amino acids. CDR1 is MRHNA, CDR2 SNTAGT, per germline. V lost 0 bases to trimming and J lost 6 bases, with 11 bases between them. CDR3 bases: TGTGCCAGCAGTGACTCAGCGGCATCGGATGGCTACACCTTC. It codes for CASSDSAASDGYTF.

The chain joins TRBV19 to TRBJ1-1; the D is unclear. The V gene lost 8 bases and the J gene lost 2 bases, with 12 bases spanning the gap. Germline CDR1 is LNHDA and CDR2 is SQIVND (reference sequence). This CDR3 comprises 13 residues. CDR3 region: CASRRRDNTEAFF. In nucleotides, the CDR3 is TGTGCCAGTCGACGCCGGGATAACACTGAAGCTTTCTTT. Variable domain in full (rest from reference TRBV19 and TRBJ1-1): DGGITQSPKYLFRKEGQNVTLSCEQNLNHDAMYWYRQDPGQGLRLIYYSQIVNDFQKGDIAEGYSVSREKKESFPLTVTSAQKNPTAFYLCASRRRDNTEAFFGQGTRLTVV.

This sequence joins TRBV10-2 and TRBJ1-5; TRBD1 aligns across 7 bases. The J segment lost 4 bases and the V segment lost 8 bases, leaving 5 bases of the junction unmatched. The CDR3 consists of 13 residues. CDR1 and CDR2 from the germline V gene are WSHSY and SAAADI. CDR3 DNA: TGCGCCAGCCAGGGGGACCTAAATCAGCCCCAGCATTTT. Its protein product is CASQGDLNQPQHF.